Listed below are T cell receptor beta chains from one sample, sequenced in a study of T cell repertoires in aging, cancer and after chemotherapy. MiXCR, run by TCRdb on the multiplex PCR reads, gives a single entry per CDR3 protein. The table shows some 11,000 distinct CDR3 sequences, with roughly 32% occurring only once. Sequencing was done on a sample of blood. Receptors originate from a human donor in good health. Each CDR3 is given with its conserved first and last residue. Each record gives: J gene, V gene, clone size, CDR3 protein. Part of the rows lack a size; the others show once, few, many or a class for expanded clones.

j_gene: TRBJ1-1; v_gene: TRBV12-3/TRBV12-4; abundance: -; CDR3aa: CASKEGTTEAFF
j_gene: TRBJ2-5; v_gene: TRBV6-1; abundance: medium-sized; CDR3aa: CASSGNRDRGRETQYF
j_gene: TRBJ2-1; v_gene: TRBV19; abundance: medium-sized; CDR3aa: CASSMGTSGYNEQFF
j_gene: TRBJ1-6; v_gene: TRBV5-1; abundance: few; CDR3aa: CASSLVSLNSPLHF
j_gene: TRBJ2-1; v_gene: TRBV29-1; abundance: medium-sized; CDR3aa: CSVRGGINEQFF
j_gene: TRBJ1-4; v_gene: TRBV5-5; abundance: -; CDR3aa: CASSLAASGGYLTNEKLFF
j_gene: TRBJ2-1; v_gene: TRBV20-1; abundance: -; CDR3aa: CSAREPSPPYNEQFF
j_gene: TRBJ2-3; v_gene: TRBV5-1; abundance: -; CDR3aa: CASSWSDPADTQYF
j_gene: TRBJ1-1; v_gene: TRBV12-3/TRBV12-4; abundance: few; CDR3aa: CASSHMNTEAFF
j_gene: TRBJ2-6; v_gene: TRBV12-3/TRBV12-4; abundance: few; CDR3aa: CASSPMGQGYGANVLTF
j_gene: TRBJ1-3; v_gene: TRBV15; abundance: -; CDR3aa: CATSRDLTSSGNTIYF
j_gene: TRBJ1-4; v_gene: TRBV27; abundance: -; CDR3aa: CASRLTGINEKLFF
j_gene: TRBJ1-5; v_gene: TRBV6-6; abundance: -; CDR3aa: CASSYSDRSRYSNQPQHF
j_gene: TRBJ2-3; v_gene: TRBV27; abundance: -; CDR3aa: CASSQDRRGQYF
j_gene: TRBJ1-5; v_gene: TRBV6-1; abundance: few; CDR3aa: CASSEIDRVTQPQHF
j_gene: TRBJ1-2; v_gene: TRBV6-5; abundance: -; CDR3aa: CASRFTGGISGYTF
j_gene: TRBJ1-1; v_gene: TRBV6-5; abundance: -; CDR3aa: CASSYSKHRQGRTEAFF
j_gene: TRBJ2-1; v_gene: TRBV12-3/TRBV12-4; abundance: -; CDR3aa: CASSHLGLAEQFF
j_gene: TRBJ2-1; v_gene: TRBV18; abundance: -; CDR3aa: CASSRGNEQFF
j_gene: TRBJ2-1; v_gene: TRBV29-1; abundance: medium-sized; CDR3aa: CSVVVRSSYNEQFF
j_gene: TRBJ2-1; v_gene: TRBV5-6; abundance: few; CDR3aa: CASSLELAASYNEQFF
j_gene: TRBJ2-1; v_gene: TRBV6-5; abundance: large; CDR3aa: CASRERGGLRNEQFF
j_gene: TRBJ1-5; v_gene: TRBV29-1; abundance: medium-sized; CDR3aa: CSVGSDNQPQHF
j_gene: TRBJ2-7; v_gene: TRBV5-6; abundance: -; CDR3aa: CASSWDGSYEQYF
j_gene: TRBJ1-1; v_gene: TRBV19; abundance: -; CDR3aa: CASSIDENLNTEAFF
j_gene: TRBJ2-3; v_gene: TRBV6-6; abundance: -; CDR3aa: CASSYSTGLGDTQYF
j_gene: TRBJ1-1; v_gene: TRBV5-1; abundance: -; CDR3aa: CASSLMGGTEAFF
j_gene: TRBJ1-6; v_gene: TRBV6-1; abundance: few; CDR3aa: CASSGAGAGYDSSPLHF
j_gene: TRBJ1-2; v_gene: TRBV6-5; abundance: -; CDR3aa: CASRPTASNYGYTF
j_gene: TRBJ1-5; v_gene: TRBV6-4; abundance: -; CDR3aa: CASRLQGRNQPQHF
j_gene: TRBJ1-2; v_gene: TRBV7-9; abundance: -; CDR3aa: CASSPTQGEAYGYTF
j_gene: TRBJ2-1; v_gene: TRBV5-1; abundance: once; CDR3aa: CASSPPSGRSEQFF
j_gene: TRBJ2-2; v_gene: TRBV11-3; abundance: -; CDR3aa: CASSRTRLGWGTGELFF
j_gene: TRBJ2-3; v_gene: TRBV11-3; abundance: medium-sized; CDR3aa: CASSLRTNPPTDTQYF
j_gene: TRBJ1-2; v_gene: TRBV6-5; abundance: few; CDR3aa: CASSYPSTGIDPGGYTF
j_gene: TRBJ2-6; v_gene: TRBV11-3; abundance: -; CDR3aa: CASPGEGRSGANVLTF
j_gene: TRBJ1-1; v_gene: TRBV7-2; abundance: -; CDR3aa: CASSRQATTEAFF
j_gene: TRBJ1-2; v_gene: TRBV6-6; abundance: medium-sized; CDR3aa: CASSYRAGHANYGYTF
j_gene: TRBJ1-2; v_gene: TRBV5-6; abundance: medium-sized; CDR3aa: CASSSSDGYTF
j_gene: TRBJ2-6; v_gene: TRBV6-2/TRBV6-3; abundance: -; CDR3aa: CASSYDSGANVLTF
j_gene: TRBJ2-2; v_gene: TRBV7-9; abundance: -; CDR3aa: CASSVRTGAIANTGELFF